A selection of T cell receptor beta chains follows, all from one sample in a study of T-cell reconstitution after alpha-beta-depleted transplantation in children. TCRdb reprocessed the PCR reads with MiXCR, giving one entry per CDR3 protein. This table holds 150,000 to 200,000 distinct CDR3 sequences, around 7% found once. The sequenced sample was PBMCs from the stem cell graft donor, obtained from the stem cell graft. The source of these receptors is a human donor who donated a stem cell graft to a child with Wiskott-Aldrich syndrome. Both conserved end residues are part of each CDR3. A D gene is named only where the DNA matches it firmly. Some rows mark clone size as missing; the rest say once, few, many or name a class of expanded clone.

v_call	j_call	d_call	clone_size	cdr3_aa	cdr3_nt
TRBV9	TRBJ1-4	-	few	CASSVGGTTNEKLFF	TGTGCCAGCAGCGTAGGAGGAACAACTAATGAAAAACTGTTTTTT
TRBV7-9	TRBJ2-2	TRBD1	-	CASSAGTANTGELFF	TGTGCCAGCAGCGCAGGGACAGCGAACACCGGGGAGCTGTTTTTT
TRBV10-1	TRBJ2-1	-	many	CASSEPGLSDEQFF	TGCGCCAGCAGTGAGCCAGGGTTATCGGATGAGCAGTTCTTC
TRBV20-1	TRBJ1-5	TRBD1	-	CSAPGQGTRQPQHF	TGCAGTGCCCCGGGACAGGGGACGAGACAGCCCCAGCATTTT
TRBV29-1	TRBJ2-3	-	-	CSVAGSFKWDTQYF	TGCAGCGTTGCGGGCTCCTTCAAATGGGATACGCAGTATTTT
TRBV5-1	TRBJ2-1	-	many	CASSIIQSNSYNEQFF	TGCGCCAGCAGCATCATCCAGAGTAACTCCTACAATGAGCAGTTCTTC
TRBV19	TRBJ1-4	TRBD1	many	CASSAYRGGEKLFF	TGTGCCAGTAGTGCATACAGGGGCGGTGAAAAACTGTTTTTT
TRBV5-5	TRBJ1-5	-	-	CASSDGTLGQPQHF	TGTGCCAGCAGCGACGGGACTTTAGGCCAGCCCCAGCATTTT
TRBV30	TRBJ1-1	TRBD1	-	CAWNRDRGEGGEAFF	TGTGCCTGGAACCGGGACAGGGGAGAAGGGGGTGAAGCTTTCTTT
TRBV6-5	TRBJ2-7	-	many	CASSYSRQPLTEQYF	TGTGCCAGCAGTTACTCGAGGCAGCCGCTTACCGAGCAGTACTTC
TRBV5-1	TRBJ2-1	-	many	CASSLAGPDYNEQFF	TGCGCCAGCAGCTTGGCGGGGCCGGACTACAATGAGCAGTTCTTC
TRBV20-1	TRBJ1-1	-	many	CAEEGDTEAFF	TGCGCCGAGGAGGGGGACACTGAAGCTTTCTTT
TRBV6-5	TRBJ2-7	TRBD1	many	CASSSPRGTGSEQYF	TGTGCCAGCAGTTCCCCCCGGGGGACAGGGAGCGAGCAGTACTTC
TRBV7-9	TRBJ1-4	TRBD1	many	CASRTGVQEKLFF	TGTGCCAGCAGGACAGGGGTTCAGGAAAAACTGTTTTTT
TRBV7-2	TRBJ2-3	-	many	CASSLAFYPTDTQYF	TGTGCCAGCAGCTTAGCATTCTATCCCACAGATACGCAGTATTTT
TRBV28	TRBJ1-1	-	many	CASSPRRDTEAFF	TGTGCCAGCAGCCCCCGCAGGGACACTGAAGCTTTCTTT
TRBV28	TRBJ1-6	-	many	CASVKRVSPLHF	TGTGCCAGCGTTAAAAGGGTTTCACCCCTCCACTTT
TRBV5-1	TRBJ1-1	-	many	CASSLSVRVDTEAFF	TGCGCCAGCAGCTTGTCGGTCAGGGTTGACACTGAAGCTTTCTTT
TRBV11-2	TRBJ2-5	-	many	CASSLKFKLGGVGETQYF	TGTGCCAGCAGCTTAAAATTCAAGCTGGGCGGGGTCGGAGAGACCCAGTACTTC
TRBV20-1	TRBJ2-6	-	many	CSARDTFSGANVLTF	TGCAGTGCTAGGGACACCTTTTCTGGGGCCAACGTCCTGACTTTC
TRBV14	TRBJ2-4	-	-	CASSQDMQGSSLAKNIQYF	TGTGCCAGCAGCCAAGATATGCAGGGTTCGTCCCTAGCCAAAAACATTCAGTACTTC
TRBV5-1	TRBJ2-3	TRBD1	many	CASSNGQGGDTQYF	TGCGCCAGCAGCAACGGACAGGGGGGAGATACGCAGTATTTT
TRBV12-3/TRBV12-4	TRBJ2-3	-	many	CASSFPRSTDTQYF	TGTGCCAGCAGTTTCCCCCGCAGCACAGATACGCAGTATTTT
TRBV30	TRBJ2-2	-	many	CAWSAGDVAGELFF	TGTGCCTGGAGTGCAGGGGATGTTGCCGGGGAGCTGTTTTTT
TRBV3-1	TRBJ2-1	TRBD2	-	CASSQDRGTSGGYNEQFF	TGTGCCAGCAGCCAAGATAGGGGGACTAGCGGGGGTTACAATGAGCAGTTCTTC
TRBV5-1	TRBJ2-2	-	-	CASSLQKGNTGELFF	TGCGCCAGCAGCTTGCAAAAAGGGAACACCGGGGAGCTGTTTTTT
TRBV27	TRBJ1-4	TRBD1	many	CASSIIGGQGRSGEKLFF	TGTGCCAGCTCTATCATAGGAGGACAGGGACGGTCAGGGGAAAAACTGTTTTTT
TRBV7-6	TRBJ2-3	-	many	CASSTFSTDTQYF	TGTGCCAGCAGCACTTTTAGCACAGATACGCAGTATTTT
TRBV6-5	TRBJ1-1	-	many	CASSYRGGTEAFF	TGTGCCAGCAGTTACAGGGGAGGGACTGAAGCTTTCTTT
TRBV4-1	TRBJ1-1	TRBD1	many	CASSPQEGTENEAFF	TGCGCCAGCAGCCCACAAGAAGGGACAGAAAACGAAGCTTTCTTT
TRBV4-3	TRBJ1-1	-	many	CASSSRMNTEAFF	TGCGCCAGCAGCTCCCGAATGAACACTGAAGCTTTCTTT
TRBV7-2	TRBJ1-1	-	many	CASGLGVNTEAFF	TGTGCCAGCGGGCTCGGGGTAAACACTGAAGCTTTCTTT
TRBV11-2	TRBJ1-2	TRBD1	-	CASSPPGTGHYGYTF	TGTGCCAGCAGCCCCCCCGGGACAGGGCACTATGGCTACACCTTC
TRBV7-7	TRBJ2-2	TRBD1	many	CASSLVGGPNTGELFF	TGTGCCAGCAGCTTAGTAGGGGGCCCGAACACCGGGGAGCTGTTTTTT
TRBV20-1	TRBJ2-1	TRBD1	many	CRVGQPTDNEQFF	TGCAGGGTGGGACAGCCCACAGACAATGAGCAGTTCTTC
TRBV18	TRBJ2-1	-	many	CASSPLGTEQVVQFF	TGTGCCAGCTCACCCCTTGGTACCGAACAGGTTGTGCAGTTCTTC
TRBV24-1	TRBJ2-1	-	many	CATSERQGGTYNEQFF	TGTGCCACCAGTGAGCGACAGGGAGGGACCTACAATGAGCAGTTCTTC
TRBV20-1	TRBJ2-7	-	many	CSAILSGTYEQYF	TGCAGTGCTATTCTCTCGGGAACCTACGAGCAGTACTTC
TRBV29-1	TRBJ1-1	-	many	CSVPRAGKLNTEAFF	TGCAGCGTCCCACGGGCAGGTAAACTGAACACTGAAGCTTTCTTT
TRBV12-3/TRBV12-4	TRBJ2-1	TRBD2	many	CASTPRGLAEDNEQFF	TGTGCCAGCACGCCAAGGGGACTAGCGGAAGACAATGAGCAGTTCTTC
TRBV5-1	TRBJ1-2	-	-	CASSSDPLVSDYGYTF	TGCGCCAGCAGCTCGGATCCATTGGTATCGGATTATGGCTACACCTTC
TRBV5-1	TRBJ1-5	-	-	CASSQEGGNQPQHF	TGCGCCAGCAGCCAAGAGGGGGGCAATCAGCCCCAGCATTTT
TRBV5-1	TRBJ1-4	-	-	CASSSGTAATNEKLFF	TGCGCCAGCAGCTCAGGGACTGCCGCAACTAATGAAAAACTGTTTTTT
TRBV10-2	TRBJ1-1	-	many	CASSDGGNTEAFF	TGCGCCAGCAGTGACGGGGGGAACACTGAAGCTTTCTTT
TRBV5-1	TRBJ2-5	-	many	CASSSFLAQETQYF	TGCGCCAGCAGCTCGTTCCTAGCGCAAGAGACCCAGTACTTC
TRBV19	TRBJ2-1	-	-	CASSIETPGGVNEQFF	TGTGCCAGTAGTATTGAAACGCCAGGAGGGGTCAATGAGCAGTTCTTC
TRBV12-3/TRBV12-4	TRBJ1-1	-	many	CASSSATEAFF	TGTGCCAGCAGTTCCGCCACTGAAGCTTTCTTT
TRBV7-9	TRBJ2-4	-	many	CASSYQENIQYF	TGTGCCAGCAGCTATCAGGAAAACATTCAGTACTTC
TRBV7-9	TRBJ2-3	TRBD2	-	CASSPRLAGVPDTQYF	TGTGCCAGCAGCCCTAGACTAGCGGGAGTCCCAGATACGCAGTATTTT
TRBV29-1	TRBJ1-1	-	many	CSVEPRTGTEAFF	TGCAGCGTCGAACCCCGAACAGGCACTGAAGCTTTCTTT
TRBV27	TRBJ2-3	-	many	CASSLSVGKGTDTQYF	TGTGCCAGCAGTTTATCGGTAGGGAAAGGAACAGATACGCAGTATTTT
TRBV7-9	TRBJ1-2	-	many	CASSRVGGGQYGYTF	TGTGCCAGCAGCCGCGTCGGCGGAGGACAGTATGGCTACACCTTC